Listed below are T cell receptor beta chains from one sample, sequenced in a study of CD8+CD57+ T cells in acquired aplastic anemia. TCRdb re-called the reads through MiXCR, storing one row per CDR3 protein. Among about 270,000 distinct CDR3 sequences listed, 56% were seen once. What was sequenced was sorted CD4+, CD8+, or CD8+CD57+ T cells (not recorded which) from PBMCs. The receptors come from a human donor with severe aplastic anemia or a healthy control (not recorded which). Both conserved end residues are part of each CDR3. D genes are given only for firm matches. The size field is filled for only some rows; it gives once, few, many or a size class.

v_gene	abundance	j_gene	d_gene	CDR3nt	CDR3aa
TRBV10-3	NA	TRBJ2-5	NA	TGTGCCATCAGTGAGGGAGAGTCGCAAGAGACCCAGTACTTC	CAISEGESQETQYF
TRBV24-1	NA	TRBJ1-2	NA	TGTGCCACCAAGGGGGGGCACCCTAACTATGGCTACACCTTC	CATKGGHPNYGYTF
TRBV5-1	NA	TRBJ2-1	NA	TGCGCCAGCAGCTTGGGAGACTCGGGGCGGGGTGAGCAGTTCTTC	CASSLGDSGRGEQFF
TRBV29-1	few	TRBJ2-6	NA	TGCAGCGTTGAACAGGCAGGGGCGAGCTCTGGGGCCAACGTCCTGACTTTC	CSVEQAGASSGANVLTF
TRBV29-1	NA	TRBJ2-2	NA	TGCAGCGGTCGGGGGCAGAACACCGGGGAGCTGTTTTTT	CSGRGQNTGELFF
TRBV10-3	few	TRBJ2-7	NA	TGTGCCAGCAGTTACCTGGGATACAATGAGCAGTACTTC	CASSYLGYNEQYF
TRBV12-5	many	TRBJ1-5	TRBD1	TGTGCTAGTGGTTGGGGGCGGGACAGCCAGCCCCAGCATTTT	CASGWGRDSQPQHF
TRBV4-3	many	TRBJ1-1	NA	TGCGCCAGCAGTCGGGCTGTGAACACTGAAGCTTTCTTT	CASSRAVNTEAFF
TRBV15	many	TRBJ2-7	NA	TGTGCCACCAGCAGAGATCTGACTGTCTCCTACGAGCAGTACTTC	CATSRDLTVSYEQYF
TRBV20-1	NA	TRBJ2-7	NA	TGCAGTGCTAGGACGGCTACCGCCTACGAGCAGTACTTC	CSARTATAYEQYF
TRBV7-8	NA	TRBJ2-7	NA	TGTGCCAGCAGCTTAGGCGGTTTGAACGAGCAGTACTTC	CASSLGGLNEQYF
TRBV20-1	NA	TRBJ2-5	NA	TGCAGTGCTAGGCGAGCGGGTCTAAAAGAGACCCAGTACTTC	CSARRAGLKETQYF
TRBV19	NA	TRBJ1-2	NA	TGTGCCAGTAGCCCTAAAAGTAGCCACTATGGCTACACCTTC	CASSPKSSHYGYTF
TRBV5-1	many	TRBJ2-7	TRBD1	TGCGCCAGCCGACCAGGGGGCTTTTACGAGCAGTACTTC	CASRPGGFYEQYF
TRBV3-1	few	TRBJ2-1	NA	TGTGCCAGCAGCCCCTCGACAGAAGACTCCTACAATGAGCAGTTCTTC	CASSPSTEDSYNEQFF
TRBV7-2	NA	TRBJ1-1	NA	TGTGCCAGCAGCTTATTTCCAGGGGTGGGAAACACTGAAGCTTTCTTT	CASSLFPGVGNTEAFF
TRBV2	many	TRBJ1-2	NA	TGTGCCAGCAGTCTAGACAGTCGGGGCGGCTACACCTTC	CASSLDSRGGYTF
TRBV15	once	TRBJ2-7	TRBD1	TGTGCCACCAGCAGTGGGCCCCCCCGGACGGACAGGGGCACCTACGAGCAGTACTTC	CATSSGPPRTDRGTYEQYF
TRBV9	many	TRBJ1-6	TRBD1	TGTGCCAGCAGCGCCGGGACAGGGCATAATTCACCCCTCCACTTT	CASSAGTGHNSPLHF
TRBV4-2	many	TRBJ2-1	NA	TGTGCCAGCAGCCCGGGACGGGACTACAATGAGCAGTTCTTC	CASSPGRDYNEQFF
TRBV19	NA	TRBJ1-1	NA	TGTGCCAGTAGTATAAGGACTCAAGGGCGCACTGAAGCTTTCTTT	CASSIRTQGRTEAFF
TRBV30	NA	TRBJ2-7	NA	TGTGCCTGGACGGGTGGCTACGAGCAGTACTTC	CAWTGGYEQYF
TRBV15	few	TRBJ1-5	NA	TGTGCCACCAGCAACAGACGAAATCAGCCCCAGCATTTT	CATSNRRNQPQHF
TRBV7-2	NA	TRBJ1-2	TRBD1	TGTGCCAGCAGCCAAGAGACCGGGACAGCTTACACCTTC	CASSQETGTAYTF
TRBV5-1	NA	TRBJ2-7	NA	TGCGCCAGCAGCTTATGGGCAGCGGCCTACGAGCAGTACTTC	CASSLWAAAYEQYF
TRBV10-1	NA	TRBJ1-1	NA	TGCGCCAGCAGGACCCCGGGACCCCGAGACACTGAAGCTTTCTTT	CASRTPGPRDTEAFF
TRBV19	NA	TRBJ2-7	NA	TGTGCCAGTAGTATAGATCTAGTCTACGAGCAGTACTTC	CASSIDLVYEQYF
TRBV3-1	many	TRBJ2-7	NA	TGTGCCAGCAGCCAATATCCGGACCCGATATACGAGCAGTACTTC	CASSQYPDPIYEQYF
TRBV5-1	NA	TRBJ2-7	TRBD1	TGCGCCAGCAGCCTCCTTACAAGGACAGGTAACCACGAGCAGTACTTC	CASSLLTRTGNHEQYF
TRBV7-3	NA	TRBJ2-5	TRBD2	TGTGCCAGCAGCTTCAATAGCGGGGGGGTCCAAGAGACCCAGTACTTC	CASSFNSGGVQETQYF
TRBV10-1	NA	TRBJ2-1	TRBD2	TGCGCCTTGCTTAGCGGGGGGGATTACAATGGGCAGTTCTTC	CALLSGGDYNGQFF
TRBV6-2/TRBV6-3	NA	TRBJ1-6	NA	TGTGCCAGCAGCAACCTCGGCGGGGGGGCGGGCAATTCACCCCTCCACTTT	CASSNLGGGAGNSPLHF
TRBV7-3	many	TRBJ1-6	TRBD1	TGTGCCAGCAGCGCGACAGGGGTGGATTCACCCCTCCACTTT	CASSATGVDSPLHF
TRBV7-3	NA	TRBJ2-5	TRBD2	TGTGCCAGCAGCTTAACGGGGACTAGCGGGAGTGGTGTGAAGACCCAGTACTTC	CASSLTGTSGSGVKTQYF
TRBV12-3/TRBV12-4	NA	TRBJ1-5	NA	TGTGCCAGCAGTTTAATAGGGCAGGCCGAGCATTTT	CASSLIGQAEHF
TRBV28	many	TRBJ2-5	NA	TGTGCCAGCAGTCGGGCCGGGACTCAAGAGACCCAGTACTTC	CASSRAGTQETQYF
TRBV12-3/TRBV12-4	NA	TRBJ2-3	TRBD1	TGTGCCAGCAGAGGGACAGGCCCAGATACGCAGTATTTT	CASRGTGPDTQYF
TRBV12-3/TRBV12-4	many	TRBJ1-3	NA	TGTGCCAGCAGGCGGTCCGCCTCTGGAAACACCATATATTTT	CASRRSASGNTIYF
TRBV11-3	many	TRBJ2-3	NA	TGTGCCAGCAGCTTACAGGGGGGGGCGAATACGCAGTATTTT	CASSLQGGANTQYF
TRBV7-9	NA	TRBJ1-5	NA	TGTGCCAGCAGCTTAGCTGCAGGGCGGACCCTCCAGCCCCAGCATTTT	CASSLAAGRTLQPQHF
TRBV20-1	many	TRBJ2-3	TRBD1	TGCAGTGCCATGGGACAGTCTAGCACAGATACGCAGTATTTT	CSAMGQSSTDTQYF
TRBV29-1	few	TRBJ2-1	NA	TGCAGCATCCAGACTACGAGCTCCTACAATGAGCAGTTCTTC	CSIQTTSSYNEQFF
TRBV2	NA	TRBJ2-1	NA	TGTGCCAGCAGTGTCGGCTTGCCCTACAATGAGCAGTTCTTC	CASSVGLPYNEQFF
TRBV7-2	NA	TRBJ2-3	NA	TGTGCCAGCAGCTTGAGAGAGGCGGATACGCAGTATTTT	CASSLREADTQYF
TRBV7-9	NA	TRBJ2-1	TRBD2	TGTGCCAGCAGCGAGTTTGGGGGACTAGCGGCCTACAATGAGCAGTTCTTC	CASSEFGGLAAYNEQFF
TRBV28	NA	TRBJ1-6	NA	TGTGCCGGCAGTCTGAGCTCCTATAATTCACCCCTCCACTTT	CAGSLSSYNSPLHF
TRBV12-3/TRBV12-4	few	TRBJ2-7	TRBD1	TGTGCCAGCAGCACTTGGGACAGGGGTTACGAGCAGTACTTC	CASSTWDRGYEQYF
TRBV15	many	TRBJ1-5	NA	TGTGCCACCAGCAGAGATTTCGGGATGAATCAGCCCCAGCATTTT	CATSRDFGMNQPQHF
TRBV24-1	NA	TRBJ1-5	TRBD1	TGTGCCACCAGTGACCGGACAGGGTATCAGCCCCAGCATTTT	CATSDRTGYQPQHF
TRBV7-2	NA	TRBJ1-3	NA	TGTGCCAGCAGCTTAGACTTTTACACCATATATTTT	CASSLDFYTIYF
TRBV12-3/TRBV12-4	many	TRBJ1-4	NA	TGTGCCAGCAGTTTTTCAGAAAAACTGTTTTTT	CASSFSEKLFF
TRBV6-2/TRBV6-3	NA	TRBJ1-2	NA	TGTGCCAGCAGTTACGGCCAGGATGGCTACACCTTC	CASSYGQDGYTF
TRBV20-1	NA	TRBJ1-2	NA	TGCAGTGCTAGAGCCTCGACAGGTTGGGGCTACACCTTC	CSARASTGWGYTF
TRBV5-1	NA	TRBJ2-5	TRBD1	TGCGCCAGCAGCCCTCGGACAGGGCAGGGAGAGACCCAGTACTTC	CASSPRTGQGETQYF
TRBV10-3	NA	TRBJ1-5	NA	TGTGCCATCAGTGAGTCGAGGGGACGCGAGCCCCAGCATTTT	CAISESRGREPQHF